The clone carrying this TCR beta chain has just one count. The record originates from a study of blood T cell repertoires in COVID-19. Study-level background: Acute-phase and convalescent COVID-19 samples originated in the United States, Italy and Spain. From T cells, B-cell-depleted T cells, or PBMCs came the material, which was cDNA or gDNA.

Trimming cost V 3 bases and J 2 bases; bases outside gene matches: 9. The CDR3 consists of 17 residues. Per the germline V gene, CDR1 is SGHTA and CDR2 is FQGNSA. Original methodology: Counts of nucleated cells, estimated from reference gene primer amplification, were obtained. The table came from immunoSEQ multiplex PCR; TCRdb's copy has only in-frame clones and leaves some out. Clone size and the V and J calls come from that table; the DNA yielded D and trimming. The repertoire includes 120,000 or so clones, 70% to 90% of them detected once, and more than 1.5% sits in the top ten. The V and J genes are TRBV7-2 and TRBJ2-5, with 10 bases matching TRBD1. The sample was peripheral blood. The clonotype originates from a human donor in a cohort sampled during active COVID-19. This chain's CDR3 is CASSFARSGQGQETQYF. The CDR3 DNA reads TGTGCCAGCAGCTTTGCAAGGTCGGGACAGGGGCAAGAGACCCAGTACTTC.